These 8 T cell receptor beta chains came from one sample sequenced in a study of cytomegalovirus exposure and HLA in healthy donors (TCRdb year 2017). The library was obtained by the immunoSEQ multiplex PCR assay. As stored in TCRdb, this immuneACCESS dataset retains in-frame rearrangements with V and J assigned. A fraction of the clones does not appear; measured against another copy, unresolved V genes explain less than half of the discrepancy, and the remainder lacks a known reason. This sample holds roughly 150,000 clones; roughly 89% were observed only once. The ten top clones hold 2.5% to 4% of the sample. Sequencing input: PBMCs. Every receptor here comes from a woman under 30 in good health and CMV-seropositive.

V and J are TRBV29-1 and TRBJ2-5, with D possibly matching TRBD1 (5 bases). The CDR3 has 11 amino acids. V lost 7 bases to trimming and J lost 5 bases, with 11 bases between them. Germline CDR1 is SQVTM and CDR2 is ANQGSEA. The CDR3 protein is CSGRVGETQYF. CDR3 coding DNA: TGCAGCGGCAGGGTTGGGGAGACCCAGTACTTC.

The rearrangement links TRBV9 to TRBJ2-1, with 8 bases identical to TRBD2. After removal of 3 bases from V and 4 bases from J, the junction contained 6 bases not matched to a gene. This CDR3 contains 15 residues. In germline, CDR1 is SGDLS, CDR2 YYNGEE. The CDR3 region has the DNA TGTGCCAGCAGCGCGCTAGCGGGTGAATACAATGAGCAGTTCTTC. Its protein is CASSALAGEYNEQFF.

This clone has a single count. The V call is TRBV5-1, the J call TRBJ2-1; TRBD2 matches 10 bases. There are 14 residues in the CDR3. V lost 7 bases and J lost 10; bases outside the gene matches: 11. Germline V gene data show CDR1 as SGHRS and CDR2 as YFSETQ. CDR3 in amino acids: CASSWVAGGPEQFF. CDR3 DNA: TGCGCCAGCTCATGGGTAGCGGGAGGCCCGGAGCAGTTCTTC.

V usage is TRBV5-6 and J usage is TRBJ2-2; 14 nucleotides agree with TRBD2. The germline V gene encodes CDR1 SGHDT and CDR2 YYEEEE. Unmatched junction bases numbered 4, after V lost 0 bases and J lost 6 bases. The CDR3 consists of 17 residues. The CDR3 region has the DNA TGTGCCAGCAGCTTGGTGGGACTAGCGGGAGAGTCCGGGGAGCTGTTTTTT. Translating gives CASSLVGLAGESGELFF.

The genes are TRBV7-9 and TRBJ2-7; 8 bases line up with TRBD2. Per germline, CDR1 SEHNR and CDR2 FQNEAQ (reference sequence). The J segment lost 2 bases and the V segment lost 1 base, leaving 7 bases of the junction unmatched. This CDR3 is built from 16 residues. The CDR3 reads CASSLVLAGGTYEQYF. The CDR3 DNA is TGTGCCAGCAGCTTAGTCTTGGCGGGAGGAACCTACGAGCAGTACTTC. The complete variable domain, with remaining parts taken from reference TRBV7-9 and TRBJ2-7, reads DTGVSQNPRHKITKRGQNVTFRCDPISEHNRLYWYRQTLGQGPEFLTYFQNEAQLEKSRLLSDRFSAERPKGSFSTLEIQRTEQGDSAMYLCASSLVLAGGTYEQYFGPGTRLTVT.

The CDR3 nucleotides are TGTGCCAGCAGAGACTTCTGGGCAGATACGCAGTATTTT. This sequence encodes CASRDFWADTQYF. The chain has TRBV27 and TRBJ2-3, with D unresolved. Trimming cost V 6 bases and J 4 bases, with 11 bases left between them. Germline V gene sequence: CDR1 MNHEY, CDR2 SMNVEV (reference sequence). This CDR3 has 13 amino acids.

This chain connects TRBV6-5 to TRBJ1-5, with 7 positions matching TRBD1. This CDR3 is built from 14 residues. Germline loops: CDR1 MNHEY, CDR2 SVGAGI. The J segment lost 3 bases and the V segment lost 4 bases, leaving 3 bases of the junction unmatched. CDR3 loop: CASSSGQVNQPQHF. CDR3 coding DNA: TGTGCCAGCAGTTCCGGACAGGTCAATCAGCCCCAGCATTTT.

In this sample, this clone turned up once. The rearrangement links TRBV7-8 to TRBJ2-3; TRBD2 aligns across 12 bases. There are 16 residues in the CDR3. J was trimmed by 5 bases and V by 4 bases; bases with no gene match: 7. Germline V gives CDR1 SGHVS, CDR2 FQNEAQ. The CDR3 DNA reads TGTGCCAGCAGCTCCCTAGCGGGAGGGCCCCTAGATACGCAGTATTTT. Translated, it gives CASSSLAGGPLDTQYF.